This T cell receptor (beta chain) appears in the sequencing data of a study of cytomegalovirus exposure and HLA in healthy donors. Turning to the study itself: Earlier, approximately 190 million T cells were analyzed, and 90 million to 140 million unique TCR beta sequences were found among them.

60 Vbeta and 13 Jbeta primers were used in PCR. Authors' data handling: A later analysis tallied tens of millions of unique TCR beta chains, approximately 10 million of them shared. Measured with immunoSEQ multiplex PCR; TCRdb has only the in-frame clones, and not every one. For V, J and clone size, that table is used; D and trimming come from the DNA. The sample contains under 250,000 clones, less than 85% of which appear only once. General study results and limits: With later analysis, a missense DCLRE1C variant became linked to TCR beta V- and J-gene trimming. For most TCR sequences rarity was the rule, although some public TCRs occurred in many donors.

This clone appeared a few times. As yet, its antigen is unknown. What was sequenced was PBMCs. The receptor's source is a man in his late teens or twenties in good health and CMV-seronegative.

This CDR3 is CASSVGTLDSSNTEAFF. CDR3 nucleotide sequence: TGTGCCAGCAGCGTAGGAACTCTTGACAGCTCGAACACTGAAGCTTTCTTT. The chain has TRBV9 and TRBJ1-1; D is perhaps TRBD1 (5 bases). The germline V gene encodes CDR1 SGDLS and CDR2 YYNGEE. The CDR3 loop spans 17 amino acids. Trimming cost V 0 bases and J 1 base, with 16 bases left between them.